This T cell receptor beta chain was obtained from a study of blood T cell repertoires in COVID-19. About the research overall: Samples came from the United States, Italy and Spain, spanning acute and convalescent COVID-19.

This CDR3 region has 15 residues. Authors' data handling: Reference gene primer amplification in the assay estimated nucleated cell counts. Here immunoSEQ multiplex PCR was the method, and the copy in TCRdb shows in-frame clones only, minus some. V, J and clone size were drawn from that table, and D and trimming were deduced from the DNA. The sample consists of over 100,000 clones, approximately 89% of them appearing once. V is TRBV21-1 and J is TRBJ1-2. TRBV21-1 is annotated as a pseudogene. The clonotype comes from a man aged 40-49 years with acute or convalescent COVID-19. What was sequenced was peripheral blood. This CDR3 reads CASSLGGGGQDGYTF. In DNA, the CDR3 is TGTGCCAGCAGCCTCGGCGGGGGGGGACAGGATGGCTACACCTTC.